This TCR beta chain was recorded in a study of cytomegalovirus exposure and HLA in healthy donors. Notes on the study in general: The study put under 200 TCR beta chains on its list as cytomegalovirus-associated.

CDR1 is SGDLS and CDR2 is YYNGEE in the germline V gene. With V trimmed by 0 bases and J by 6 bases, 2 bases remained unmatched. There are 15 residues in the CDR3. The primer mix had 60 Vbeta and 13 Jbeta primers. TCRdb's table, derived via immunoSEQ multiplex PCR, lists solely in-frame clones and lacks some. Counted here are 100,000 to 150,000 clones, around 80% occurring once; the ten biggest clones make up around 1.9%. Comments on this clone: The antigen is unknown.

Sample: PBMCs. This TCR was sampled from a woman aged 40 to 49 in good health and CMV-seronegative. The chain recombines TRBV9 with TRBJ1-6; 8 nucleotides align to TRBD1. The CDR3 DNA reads TGTGCCAGCAGCGTAGGAGGGACAGGTAATTCACCCCTCCACTTT. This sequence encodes CASSVGGTGNSPLHF.